These 5 T cell receptor beta chains were sequenced from one sample in a study of cytomegalovirus exposure and HLA in healthy donors. 60 Vbeta and 13 Jbeta primers were used in PCR. Some clones are missing from TCRdb's copy, which holds only in-frame ones; the method was immunoSEQ multiplex PCR. The sample yields roughly 110,000 clones, about four fifths seen once. The sequenced sample was PBMCs. The receptors shown here come from a woman aged 18 to 35 in good health and CMV-seropositive.

The rearrangement joins TRBV10-3 to TRBJ1-1; D is perhaps TRBD1 (6 bases). The germline gives CDR1 ENHRY, CDR2 SYGVKD. Trimming took off 6 bases at V and 5 bases at J, with 22 bases between the two ends. The CDR3 is 16 amino acids. This CDR3 is CAIRGGRGSVRTEAFF. As DNA, the CDR3 is TGTGCCATCAGAGGTGGGAGGGGGTCCGTGAGGACTGAAGCTTTCTTT.

The rearrangement joins TRBV5-1 to TRBJ2-2; 8 nucleotides match TRBD2. The CDR3 contains 14 residues. Trimming took 4 bases from V and 7 from J; bases not matched to a gene: 6. Germline loops: CDR1 SGHRS, CDR2 YFSETQ. The CDR3 DNA reads as TGCGCCAGCAGCCAAGCGGGAGAGGTCGGGGAGCTGTTTTTT. Its protein is CASSQAGEVGELFF.

The chain carries TRBV9 and TRBJ1-4, with D possibly matching TRBD1 (5 bases). The CDR3 length is 14 residues. The V and J ends lost 2 bases and 5 bases respectively, with 10 bases between them. Germline-derived CDR1 and CDR2 are SGDLS and YYNGEE. This CDR3 is CASSVTGENEKLFF. In DNA, the CDR3 is TGTGCCAGCAGCGTCACAGGAGAGAATGAAAAACTGTTTTTT.

The chain employs TRBV6-6 and TRBJ1-1; 12 nucleotides line up with TRBD1. The length of the CDR3 is 16 residues. V trimming: 6 bases; J trimming: 5 bases; junction bases outside the gene matches: 10. The germline CDR1 and CDR2 sequences are MNHNY and SVGAGI (reference sequence). In nucleotides, the CDR3 is TGTGCCAGCAGACCCGGGACAGGGGGCGCTATGACTGAAGCTTTCTTT. Translation gives CASRPGTGGAMTEAFF.

This CDR3 is CSAYRDEKLFF. CDR3 nucleotides: TGCAGTGCTTACAGGGATGAAAAACTGTTTTTT. The chain uses TRBV20-1 and TRBJ1-4; tentative D call: TRBD1 (6 bases). The germline V and J ends were trimmed by 5 bases and 6 bases, with 7 bases remaining between them. Germline V lookup: CDR1 DFQATT, CDR2 SNEGSKA (reference sequence). This CDR3 has 11 residues.